One T cell receptor (beta chain) is described in this entry. Its cognate antigen is unknown. The data were produced by immunoSEQ multiplex PCR, yet TCRdb's version contains in-frame clones alone and is incomplete. Among roughly 59,000 clones listed, roughly 76% were seen once. The data originate from a study of radiotherapy plus CTLA-4 blockade in lung cancer. In chemo-refractory metastatic non-small-cell lung cancer, patients got ipilimumab CTLA-4 blockade together with focal radiation. Notes on the study in general: Radiotherapy was combined with ipilimumab, and tumor-derived TCR clones then expanded in blood. Together with interferon-beta, which increased in serum after radiation, early dynamic changes in blood T cell clones were reportedly the best predictors of response.

The CDR3 has 17 amino acids. The V end was cut by 0 bases, the J end by 2 bases, with 16 bases between. Germline CDR1 reads MGHRA; CDR2 reads YSYEKL. The material was peripheral blood, obtained from a patient treated with radiotherapy plus ipilimumab. The chain recombines TRBV4-1 with TRBJ2-5; D perhaps matches TRBD2 (5 bases). The source of this sequence is a human donor with non-small cell lung cancer whose response to radiotherapy plus ipilimumab could not be evaluated. This CDR3 reads CASSQDREGYRQETQYF. The CDR3 DNA reads TGCGCCAGCAGCCAAGATAGAGAGGGCTACCGTCAAGAGACCCAGTACTTC.